Following are 7 T cell receptor beta chains from one sample sequenced in a study of cytomegalovirus exposure and HLA in healthy donors. The PCR contained 60 Vbeta and 13 Jbeta primers. Assay: immunoSEQ multiplex PCR; the TCRdb copy retains only in-frame clones and omits some. The sample contains 110,000 to 150,000 clones, about three quarters of which appear only once. Specimen: PBMCs. The receptors were sampled from a woman under 40 in good health and CMV-seronegative.

This chain links TRBV12-5 with TRBJ2-7, with 10 bases identical to TRBD1. CDR3 length: 19 residues. CDR1 is LGHNT and CDR2 is FRNRAP in the germline V gene. Trimming took 0 bases from V and 2 from J; bases not matched to a gene: 13. CDR3 in DNA: TGTGCTAGTGGTTTGGTACGCGGGACAGGGGCACTATCCCCCTACGAGCAGTACTTC. Protein product: CASGLVRGTGALSPYEQYF.

The rearrangement joins TRBV9 to TRBJ1-3; a weak D match, TRBD1 (5 bases). V was trimmed by 5 bases and J by 0 bases, leaving 12 bases between them. Germline V CDR1 and CDR2: SGDLS, YYNGEE. The CDR3 extends over 15 amino acids. The CDR3 nucleotides read TGTGCCAGCAGTGTTGGGGGGTTCTCTGGAAACACCATATATTTT. This encodes CASSVGGFSGNTIYF.

This clone was observed once. This rearrangement joins TRBV6-5 to TRBJ1-2; 8 nucleotides agree with TRBD1. Germline CDR1 reads MNHEY; CDR2 reads SVGAGI. Trimming took 10 bases from V and 3 from J; bases not matched to a gene: 4. The CDR3 length is 12 residues. CDR3 DNA: TGTGCCACCGGACAGGGCGACTATGGCTACACCTTC. Translated: CATGQGDYGYTF.

The chain has TRBV6-4 and TRBJ1-2; 8 positions match TRBD1. Unmatched junction bases numbered 1, after V lost 6 bases and J lost 7 bases. The CDR3 has 11 amino acids. CDR1 MRHNA and CDR2 SNTAGT come from the germline V gene. Here the CDR3 reads CASSQGAGYTF. The CDR3 coding sequence is TGTGCCAGCAGCCAGGGGGCTGGCTACACCTTC.

Remarks on this clone: Other DNA sequences within the sample encode an identical CDR3. The J gene is TRBJ1-6, the V gene TRBV9; D not resolved. CDR1 and CDR2 from the germline V gene are SGDLS and YYNGEE. V was shortened by 0 bases and J by 8 bases, with 9 bases between the two germline ends. The CDR3 totals 14 residues. The CDR3: CASSVAGVDSPLHF. The CDR3 DNA is TGTGCCAGCAGCGTAGCCGGGGTGGATTCACCCCTCCACTTT.

V usage is TRBV9 and J usage is TRBJ2-1; D perhaps matches TRBD1 (6 bases). The CDR3 length is 12 residues. Trimming took 7 bases from V and 6 from J, leaving 11 bases between them. Germline values: CDR1 SGDLS, CDR2 YYNGEE. CDR3 in DNA: TGTGCCAGCGGGCAGGGGATCAATGAGCAGTTCTTC. It encodes CASGQGINEQFF.

This clone was seen a few times. The chain couples TRBV27 to TRBJ2-1; D might be TRBD2 (7 bases). CDR3 length: 15 amino acids. The ends were cut back, 2 bases at V and 3 bases at J, with 11 bases in the middle. Germline CDR1 is MNHEY and CDR2 is SMNVEV (reference sequence). The CDR3 nucleotides read TGTGCCAGCAGTTTAAGGGGGGGGGACTACAATGAGCAGTTCTTC. Amino acid sequence: CASSLRGGDYNEQFF.